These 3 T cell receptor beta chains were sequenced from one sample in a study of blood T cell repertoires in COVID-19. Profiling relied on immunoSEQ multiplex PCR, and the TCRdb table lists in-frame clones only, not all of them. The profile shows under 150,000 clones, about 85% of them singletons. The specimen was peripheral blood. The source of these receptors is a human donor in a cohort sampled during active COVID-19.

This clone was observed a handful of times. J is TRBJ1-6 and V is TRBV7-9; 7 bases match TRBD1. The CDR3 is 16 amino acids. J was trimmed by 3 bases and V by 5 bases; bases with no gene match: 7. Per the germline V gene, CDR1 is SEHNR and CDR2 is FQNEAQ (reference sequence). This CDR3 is CASSLGPGGYNSPLHF. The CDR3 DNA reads TGTGCCAGCAGCCTCGGACCAGGGGGCTATAATTCACCCCTCCACTTT.

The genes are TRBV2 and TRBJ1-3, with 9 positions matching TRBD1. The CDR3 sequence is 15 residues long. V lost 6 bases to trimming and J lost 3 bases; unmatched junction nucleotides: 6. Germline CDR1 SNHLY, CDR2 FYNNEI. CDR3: CASRGGQGFGNTIYF. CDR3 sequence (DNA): TGTGCCAGCAGAGGGGGACAGGGATTTGGAAACACCATATATTTT.

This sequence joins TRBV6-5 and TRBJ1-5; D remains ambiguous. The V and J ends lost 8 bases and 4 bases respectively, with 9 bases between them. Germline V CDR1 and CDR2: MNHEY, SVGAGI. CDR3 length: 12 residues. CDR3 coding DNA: TGTGCCAGCGAGGGTACTAATCAGCCCCAGCATTTT. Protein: CASEGTNQPQHF.